The 14 T cell receptor beta chains below all came from one sample that was sequenced in a study of T cells after posttransplantation cyclophosphamide. Cells defined as naive were viable CD3+CD4+ or CD3+CD8+ and CCR7+CD45RA+CD45RO-CD95-CD27+CD28+. Assay: immunoSEQ multiplex PCR; the TCRdb copy retains only in-frame clones and omits some. The table shows around 16,000 clones, with around 95% occurring only once. The sample comprised naive CD4+ T cells sorted from blood. The receptors were sampled from a woman aged 50 to 60 in good health and a related stem cell transplant donor.

The chain uses TRBV15 and TRBJ2-7; 12 positions match TRBD1. Germline V gene lookup returns CDR1 LNHNV and CDR2 YYDKDF (reference sequence). The V segment lost 3 bases and the J segment 5 bases; nucleotides outside the gene matches: 5. This CDR3 contains 15 residues. CDR3 amino acids: CATSRTGQGANEQYF. The CDR3 DNA follows: TGTGCCACCAGCAGGACGGGACAGGGGGCCAACGAGCAGTACTTC.

The chain couples TRBV9 to TRBJ2-7; tentatively, D is TRBD1 (7 bases). V was trimmed by 3 bases and J by 3 bases, leaving 16 bases between them. This CDR3 spans 15 amino acids. Germline lookup yields CDR1 SGDLS and CDR2 YYNGEE. CDR3 nucleotides: TGTGCCAGCAGCGCCGGAGGGACAGTTGACTACGAGCAGTACTTC. This codes for CASSAGGTVDYEQYF. Filled out from reference TRBV9 and TRBJ2-7, the complete variable domain reads DSGVTQTPKHLITATGQRVTLRCSPRSGDLSVYWYQQSLDQGLQFLIQYYNGEERAKGNILERFSAQQFPDLHSELNLSSLELGDSALYFCASSAGGTVDYEQYFGPGTRLTVT.

V and J are TRBV7-2 and TRBJ2-3; 13 bases are shared with TRBD2. With V trimmed by 5 bases and J by 8 bases, 10 bases remained unmatched. The CDR3 covers 16 residues. Germline V gives CDR1 SGHTA, CDR2 FQGNSA. CDR3 DNA sequence: TGTGCCAGCAGCCCCCGGCCCGGACTAGCGGGAGTTACGCAGTATTTT. Translation: CASSPRPGLAGVTQYF.

The chain employs TRBV5-5 and TRBJ2-7; 9 nucleotides line up with TRBD1. From germline, CDR1 is SGHKS and CDR2 YYEKEE (reference sequence). V dropped 2 bases and J dropped 4; count of bases not matched to a gene: 4. The CDR3 runs to 14 residues. The CDR3 protein is CASSFRTGVYEQYF. DNA of the CDR3: TGTGCCAGCAGCTTTCGGACAGGGGTTTACGAGCAGTACTTC.

This rearrangement joins TRBV19 to TRBJ1-3; D is uncertain. The length of the CDR3 is 16 residues. V dropped 2 bases and J dropped 0 bases, with 11 bases sitting between them. Germline V gene data show CDR1 as LNHDA and CDR2 as SQIVND (reference sequence). CDR3 DNA sequence: TGTGCCAGTAGTATAACGCCTCCGGGCTCTGGAAACACCATATATTTT. Residues: CASSITPPGSGNTIYF.

The rearrangement links TRBV7-9 to TRBJ2-7; 9 nucleotides line up with TRBD2. The CDR3 sequence is 13 residues long. The V gene end was trimmed by 5 bases and the J gene end by 3 bases; junction bases not matched to a gene: 2. From germline, CDR1 is SEHNR and CDR2 FQNEAQ (reference sequence). The chain's CDR3 is CASSLTSGYEQYF. CDR3 nucleotides: TGTGCCAGCAGCCTGACTAGCGGCTACGAGCAGTACTTC.

V gene TRBV18 combines with J gene TRBJ1-5; D uncertain. The CDR3 sequence is 17 residues long. The V gene's germline CDR1 is KGHSH and CDR2 LQKENI. Deletions cut 3 bases from V and 0 bases from J, with 15 bases between. CDR3 sequence (DNA): TGTGCCAGCTCACCCGGATCCGGCCTAGGTAGCAATCAGCCCCAGCATTTT. Its translation: CASSPGSGLGSNQPQHF.

The chain links TRBV5-1 to TRBJ2-3, with 9 bases aligning to TRBD1. This CDR3 has 15 amino acids. Losses at the gene ends were 4 bases for V and 6 bases for J; bases not matched to a gene: 9. Germline CDR1 is SGHRS and CDR2 is YFSETQ. The CDR3 region is CASSPSQGAWDTQYF. Here the CDR3 DNA reads TGCGCCAGCAGCCCATCACAGGGGGCCTGGGATACGCAGTATTTT.

The chain has TRBV7-9 and TRBJ2-2; D is perhaps TRBD1 (6 bases). This CDR3 is built from 15 residues. Trimming cost V 5 bases and J 2 bases, with 12 bases left between them. Germline CDR1 SEHNR, CDR2 FQNEAQ (reference sequence). CDR3 region: CASSPRQANTGELFF. Written as DNA, the CDR3 is TGTGCCAGCAGCCCACGACAGGCTAACACCGGGGAGCTGTTTTTT. The whole variable domain, remainder taken from reference TRBV7-9 and TRBJ2-2, is DTGVSQNPRHKITKRGQNVTFRCDPISEHNRLYWYRQTLGQGPEFLTYFQNEAQLEKSRLLSDRFSAERPKGSFSTLEIQRTEQGDSAMYLCASSPRQANTGELFFGEGSRLTVL.

The gene calls are TRBV20-1 and TRBJ1-5; D ambiguous. Trimming left V 4 bases short and J 9 bases short, with 10 bases between. This CDR3 is built from 11 residues. The germline V gene has CDR1 DFQATT and CDR2 SNEGSKA (reference sequence). CDR3 amino acids: CSATEGGPQHF. The DNA of the CDR3 is TGCAGTGCTACGGAGGGAGGGCCCCAGCATTTT.

V gene TRBV19 combines with J gene TRBJ2-1; 16 positions match TRBD2. Unmatched junction bases numbered 15, after V lost 6 bases and J lost 10 bases. The CDR3 contains 18 residues. CDR1 and CDR2 (germline): LNHDA, SQIVND (reference sequence). The CDR3: CASSPHPGTSGRAVEQFF. CDR3 coding DNA: TGTGCCAGTAGCCCCCATCCCGGGACTAGCGGGAGGGCCGTGGAGCAGTTCTTC.

As for this clone: A read error may produce the germline difference seen at one junction end. The V gene is TRBV11-2, the J gene TRBJ1-5; possibly TRBD1 for D (5 bases). Germline-derived CDR1 and CDR2 are SGHAT and FQNNGV. The CDR3 is 14 amino acids. The CDR3 region is CASSLELQDQPQHF. CDR3 in DNA: TGTGCCAGCAGCCTAGAACTACAGGATCAGCCCCAGCATTTT.

This chain joins TRBV13 and TRBJ1-6; D is unclear. V lost 5 bases and J lost 7, with 18 bases in between. This CDR3 region has 16 residues. Germline CDR1 is PRHDT and CDR2 is FYEKMQ (reference sequence). CDR3 coding DNA: TGTGCCAGCAGCCCTGCAGGAGGGAAAAGAAATTCACCCCTCCACTTT. Amino acids: CASSPAGGKRNSPLHF. Using reference TRBV13 and TRBJ1-6 for the parts outside the CDR3, the full variable domain is AAGVIQSPRHLIKEKRETATLKCYPIPRHDTVYWYQQGPGQDPQFLISFYEKMQSDKGSIPDRFSAQQFSDYHSELNMSSLELGDSALYFCASSPAGGKRNSPLHFGNGTRLTVT.

V gene TRBV7-2 combines with J gene TRBJ2-5; D ambiguous. Germline lookup yields CDR1 SGHTA and CDR2 FQGNSA. CDR3 length: 14 residues. The V and J ends lost 5 bases and 0 bases respectively, with 10 bases between them. This CDR3 is CASSQTRDQETQYF. The CDR3 bases are TGTGCCAGCAGCCAGACCCGGGACCAAGAGACCCAGTACTTC.